Presented here are 28 T cell receptor beta chains from one specimen sequenced in a study of blood T cells in healthy people across ages. A second PCR, run for about 7 to 11 cycles, used a sample-barcoded 5' primer plus a J-beta primer mix. From the 5' RACE reads, TCRdb called clonotypes with MiXCR, one entry per CDR3 protein. Here the sample spans 760,000 or so distinct CDR3 sequences, more than 20% being singletons. A further study also used this sample, focusing on T cells of mothers and their children.

Material: blood. Every receptor here comes from a boy aged 10-17 years in good health.

V usage is TRBV4-1 and J usage is TRBJ2-5; possibly TRBD1 for D (5 bases). Germline assignment: CDR1 MGHRA and CDR2 YSYEKL. This CDR3 comprises 16 residues. V shed 4 bases and J shed 5 bases, with 20 bases lying between them. The CDR3 coding sequence is TGCGCCAGCAGCCTAGAGCCCCAGGGTATTGAGGAGACCCAGTACTTC. Translation: CASSLEPQGIEETQYF.

The rearrangement links TRBV7-2 to TRBJ2-3; 12 bases line up with TRBD2. The germline V gene encodes CDR1 SGHTA and CDR2 FQGNSA. The CDR3 covers 17 residues. V lost 2 bases to trimming and J lost 6 bases; unmatched junction nucleotides: 9. DNA for the CDR3: TGTGCCAGCAGCTTAAAACTAGCGGGGGGACCCAGGGATACGCAGTATTTT. Translating gives CASSLKLAGGPRDTQYF.

The chain recombines TRBV5-6 with TRBJ1-1, with D possibly TRBD1 on 5 matching bases. CDR1 is SGHDT, CDR2 YYEEEE, per germline. Trimming removed 4 bases from V and 6 bases from J, with 10 bases in between. The CDR3 has 12 amino acids. This chain's CDR3 is CASSNWGAEAFF. The CDR3 DNA follows: TGTGCCAGCAGCAACTGGGGGGCTGAAGCTTTCTTT.

This clonotype was picked up a small number of times. The chain is built from TRBV2 and TRBJ2-7; the match to TRBD2 covers 9 bases. CDR1 is SNHLY, CDR2 FYNNEI, per germline. This CDR3 spans 13 amino acids. V trimming: 7 bases; J trimming: 7 bases; junction bases outside the gene matches: 8. The CDR3 spells CASTGLASREQYF. Here the CDR3 DNA reads TGTGCCAGCACGGGACTAGCTAGTCGAGAGCAGTACTTC.

As to this clonotype: The junction departs from germline at one end; a sequencing error may be responsible. The genes are TRBV4-2 and TRBJ2-3, with 10 bases matching TRBD2. This CDR3 contains 18 residues. The V gene's germline CDR1 is LGHNA and CDR2 YNFKEQ. This chain's CDR3 is CASSQDSVLAGYTGTQYF. Here the CDR3 DNA reads TGTGCCAGCAGCCAAGATAGCGTACTAGCGGGGTACACAGGTACGCAGTATTTT.

The chain uses TRBV5-1 and TRBJ1-6; maybe TRBD1 (5 bases). V was cut by 3 bases and J by 7 bases, with 14 bases left in between. There are 15 residues in the CDR3. Germline V lookup: CDR1 SGHRS, CDR2 YFSETQ. Written as DNA, the CDR3 is TGCGCCAGCAGCTCGTTCAGGGACTGGAATTCACCCCTCCACTTT. This codes for CASSSFRDWNSPLHF.

The rearrangement joins TRBV5-6 to TRBJ2-5; unclear D gene. The DNA end lines up better with TRBJ2-7; the J call may be wrong. The V gene's germline CDR1 is SGHDT and CDR2 YYEEEE. The CDR3 spans 17 residues. CDR3 region: CASSLPIGRPSSYEQYF. CDR3 in DNA: TGTGCCAGCAGCCTTCCTATTGGTAGGCCTTCAAGTTACGAGCAGTACTTC.

This clonotype was counted between two and nine times. The rearrangement joins TRBV7-2 to TRBJ2-5; 8 positions match TRBD1. Unmatched junction bases numbered 10, after V lost 2 bases and J lost 5 bases. CDR1 is SGHTA and CDR2 is FQGNSA in the germline V gene. The CDR3 has 16 amino acids. CDR3 nucleotides: TGTGCCAGCAGCTTAAGGACAGGGACGGTTGGTGAGACCCAGTACTTC. As protein: CASSLRTGTVGETQYF.

The V call is TRBV7-9, the J call TRBJ2-5, with TRBD2 matching 9 bases. The end of the DNA is better explained by TRBJ2-1, so the J call may be wrong. Germline V CDR1 and CDR2: SEHNR, FQNEAQ (reference sequence). This CDR3 contains 13 residues. In DNA form, the CDR3 reads TGTGCCAGCAGCTTAGTGGTAGCGGGGGATCAGTTCTTC. Translating it yields CASSLVVAGDQFF.

In its sample, this clonotype was seen a few times. The chain links TRBV4-1 to TRBJ2-2, with 7 nucleotides matching TRBD1. The CDR3 extends over 17 amino acids. Germline trimming cut 0 bases from V and 5 bases from J; bases unmatched to any gene: 9. Germline V lookup: CDR1 MGHRA, CDR2 YSYEKL. This chain's CDR3 is CASSQDASGGRTGELFF. CDR3 nucleotides: TGCGCCAGCAGCCAAGACGCCTCAGGGGGTCGGACCGGGGAGCTGTTTTTT.

The chain couples TRBV19 to TRBJ2-4; D gene uncertain. This CDR3 is 13 amino acids long. From germline, CDR1 is LNHDA and CDR2 SQIVND (reference sequence). Trimming stripped 3 bases from V and 9 bases from J, with 12 bases between. The CDR3 DNA sequence: TGTGCCAGTAGTATGGGCAGTCCGGGCATTCAGTACTTC. Its protein product is CASSMGSPGIQYF.

The genes are TRBV3-1 and TRBJ2-5, with unresolved D. The assigned J gene may be wrong: the sequence end matches TRBJ2-1 better. Germline V gives CDR1 LGHDT, CDR2 YNNKEL (reference sequence). The length of the CDR3 is 16 residues. The DNA for the CDR3 is TGTGCCAGCAGCCCCATTGACGGGTCCTATGGCTCTGAGCAGTTCTTC. This codes for CASSPIDGSYGSEQFF.

This clonotype was detected only a few times. The genes are TRBV15 and TRBJ2-4, with TRBD1 matching 9 bases. V was clipped by 2 bases and J by 6 bases; unmatched bases: 14. Looked up from germline, CDR1 is LNHNV and CDR2 is YYDKDF (reference sequence). The CDR3 is made up of 18 amino acids. This CDR3 reads CATSRPPVTGGRANIQYF. DNA of the CDR3: TGTGCCACCAGCAGACCGCCCGTAACAGGGGGCCGTGCAAACATTCAGTACTTC.

The V call is TRBV12-3 or TRBV12-4, the J call TRBJ1-2; D gene ambiguous. CDR3 length: 14 amino acids. V shed 3 bases and J shed 8 bases, with 16 bases lying between them. In DNA, the CDR3 is TGTGCCAGCAGTTTTGGCGGCCGACGTGACGGCTACACCTTC. This sequence encodes CASSFGGRRDGYTF.

This clonotype has just a few counts. This chain links TRBV12-3 or TRBV12-4 with TRBJ2-3; 8 bases fit TRBD2. The J segment lost 1 base and the V segment lost 5 bases, leaving 8 bases of the junction unmatched. CDR3 size: 16 residues. The CDR3 loop reads CASSRLTSEGTDTQYF. The CDR3 nucleotides are TGTGCCAGCAGTAGACTGACTAGCGAGGGCACAGATACGCAGTATTTT.

In this sample, this clonotype turned up a few times. The V call is TRBV27, the J call TRBJ1-5; tentatively, D is TRBD1 (5 bases). The CDR3 consists of 14 residues. Trimming took off 6 bases at V and 5 bases at J, with 14 bases between the two ends. Germline loops: CDR1 MNHEY, CDR2 SMNVEV (reference sequence). The DNA for the CDR3 is TGTGCCAGCAGCCCCGGGACGGAGGATCAGCCCCAGCATTTT. This codes for CASSPGTEDQPQHF.

Only a few counts were recorded for this clonotype. The chain recombines TRBV7-2 with TRBJ1-4; the match to TRBD1 covers 9 bases. This CDR3 is 17 amino acids long. Germline CDR1 and CDR2: SGHTA and FQGNSA. After removal of 5 bases from V and 7 bases from J, the junction contained 14 bases not matched to a gene. The CDR3 DNA follows: TGTGCCAGCAGCGGACCGGGACAGGGCATTTTTCGTGAAAAACTGTTTTTT. This translates into CASSGPGQGIFREKLFF.

The chain recombines TRBV5-5 with TRBJ1-6, with 11 bases that match TRBD1. The CDR3 totals 16 residues. Germline-derived CDR1 and CDR2 are SGHKS and YYEKEE (reference sequence). V gave up 4 bases and J gave up 8 bases; unmatched junction bases: 8. The CDR3 sequence: CASSPRTGGGYSPLHF. Here the CDR3 DNA reads TGTGCCAGCAGCCCGCGGACAGGGGGCGGGTATTCACCCCTCCACTTT.

The chain uses TRBV5-1 and TRBJ2-5; the D gene is possibly TRBD1 (6 bases). The end of the DNA fits TRBJ2-7 better, so the J call may be wrong. Per germline, CDR1 SGHRS and CDR2 YFSETQ. The CDR3 is 15 amino acids. The CDR3 here is CASSWTDSPTYEQYF. The CDR3 coding sequence is TGCGCCAGCAGCTGGACGGACAGCCCCACCTACGAGCAGTACTTC.

This rearrangement joins TRBV24-1 to TRBJ2-5; 9 positions match TRBD2. The tail of the sequence fits TRBJ2-1 better, so the J call may be wrong. There are 17 residues in the CDR3. Germline assignment: CDR1 KGHDR and CDR2 SFDVKD. CDR3 nucleotides: TGTGCCACCAGTGATTTGTGGGTAGCGGGAGTGCGCAATGAGCAGTTCTTC. This sequence encodes CATSDLWVAGVRNEQFF.

This chain joins TRBV12-3 or TRBV12-4 and TRBJ2-1, with D possibly matching TRBD2 (5 bases). CDR3 length: 15 residues. V lost 3 bases and J lost 2, with 11 bases in between. The CDR3 bases are TGTGCCAGCAGTTTCGTAGTGGAGGCCTACAATGAGCAGTTCTTC. Translated: CASSFVVEAYNEQFF.

The chain is built from TRBV20-1 and TRBJ1-4; D remains unclear. The CDR3 loop spans 16 amino acids. The V gene lost 1 base and the J gene lost 4 bases, with 16 bases spanning the gap. Per the germline V gene, CDR1 is DFQATT and CDR2 is SNEGSKA (reference sequence). As DNA, the CDR3 is TGCAGTGCTAGAGCTCGATACAAGGGCTTTAATGAAAAACTGTTTTTT. It codes for CSARARYKGFNEKLFF.

This clonotype appeared a few times. The chain is built from TRBV7-2 and TRBJ1-2; D remains ambiguous. The CDR3 contains 11 residues. Trimming pared 5 bases from V and 4 bases from J, leaving 5 bases between. CDR1 SGHTA and CDR2 FQGNSA come from the germline V gene. CDR3 nucleotide sequence: TGTGCCAGCAGCGCCAGCTATGGCTACACCTTC. It translates to CASSASYGYTF.

The chain employs TRBV20-1 and TRBJ2-1, with no clear D. Germline V gene lookup returns CDR1 DFQATT and CDR2 SNEGSKA (reference sequence). The V gene lost 1 base and the J gene lost 5 bases, with 15 bases spanning the gap. There are 15 residues in the CDR3. Here the CDR3 DNA reads TGCAGTGCTAGAGTTCCTACGGCCACCAACAATGAGCAGTTCTTC. This gives the protein CSARVPTATNNEQFF.

V gene TRBV12-3 or TRBV12-4 combines with J gene TRBJ1-1, with D possibly TRBD1 on 6 matching bases. Trimming shortened V by 5 bases and J by 1 base, and 14 bases separated the two germline ends. The CDR3 has 15 residues. This CDR3 reads CASSLRGRSNTEAFF. DNA for the CDR3: TGTGCCAGCAGTCTCAGGGGAAGGTCGAACACTGAAGCTTTCTTT.

As for this clonotype: This sequence is one base from a far larger clone and is likely a read error. The chain recombines TRBV7-9 with TRBJ2-3; possible D gene TRBD2, 5 bases. Trimming took 2 bases from V and 4 from J, leaving 10 bases between them. The CDR3 has 14 amino acids. CDR1 is SEHNR and CDR2 is FQNEAQ in the germline V gene (reference sequence). In DNA, the CDR3 is TGTGCCAGCAGCTTATCGGGTAGCGCAGATACGCAGTATTTT. Protein: CASSLSGSADTQYF.

This clonotype was counted a few times. The chain joins TRBV9 to TRBJ1-1, with D possibly TRBD1 on 5 matching bases. CDR1 and CDR2 (germline): SGDLS, YYNGEE. This CDR3 region has 16 residues. Trimming pared 4 bases from V and 3 bases from J, leaving 19 bases between. CDR3 sequence: CASSPPGTGIYTEAFF. The CDR3 DNA reads as TGTGCCAGCAGCCCTCCCGGGACGGGAATTTACACTGAAGCTTTCTTT.

This clonotype was counted between two and nine times. The chain has TRBV4-3 and TRBJ2-4, with D perhaps matching TRBD1 (5 bases). The CDR3 has 13 amino acids. Germline loops: CDR1 LGHNA, CDR2 YSLEER. V was pared by 7 bases and J by 3 bases, with 10 bases between. CDR3 protein: CASNRQLKNIQYF. CDR3 bases: TGCGCCAGCAACCGACAGCTCAAAAACATTCAGTACTTC.